Listed below are T cell receptor beta chains from one sample, sequenced in a study of CD8 T cells in ankylosing spondylitis. TCRdb recomputed calls from the 5' RACE reads with MiXCR, one row per CDR3 protein. The sample yields about 440,000 distinct CDR3 sequences, 15% to 20% seen once. The specimen was blood, either unsorted or a sorted T cell fraction (not recorded which). Every receptor here comes from a male donor with ankylosing spondylitis. Both conserved end residues are part of each CDR3. D genes are given only for firm matches. The size of a clone is reported for some rows only, either as once, few or many, or as a class for expanded clones.

CDR3,DNA,V,J,D,size
CASSVGLSYGYTF,TGTGCCAGCAGTGTAGGACTCTCCTATGGCTACACCTTC,TRBV6-1,TRBJ1-2,.,many
CASSVGVIKNTEAFF,TGTGCCAGCAGCGTAGGGGTTATCAAAAACACTGAAGCTTTCTTT,TRBV9,TRBJ1-1,.,.
CAWSARVQETQYF,TGTGCCTGGAGTGCGCGGGTACAAGAGACCCAGTACTTC,TRBV30,TRBJ2-5,.,.
CASRYSGPRYEQYF,TGTGCCAGCAGGTACAGTGGGCCTCGGTACGAGCAGTACTTC,TRBV7-8,TRBJ2-7,.,few
CASSAPGKGEKLFF,TGTGCCAGCTCAGCCCCGGGAAAAGGCGAAAAACTGTTTTTT,TRBV18,TRBJ1-4,.,.
CASRRTASADTQYF,TGTGCCAGCAGGCGGACAGCTAGCGCAGATACGCAGTATTTT,TRBV6-1,TRBJ2-3,.,once
CSVERDSEPANYGYTF,TGCAGCGTTGAACGGGACAGCGAACCAGCTAACTATGGCTACACCTTC,TRBV29-1,TRBJ1-2,TRBD1,few
CSVAPGTGSYEQYF,TGCAGCGTTGCCCCCGGGACAGGCTCCTACGAGCAGTACTTC,TRBV29-1,TRBJ2-7,TRBD1,many
CSARRTGNTEAFF,TGCAGTGCCCGTAGGACGGGAAACACTGAAGCTTTCTTT,TRBV20-1,TRBJ1-1,.,.
CSAKKSTGPGNTIYF,TGCAGTGCTAAAAAGTCAACAGGGCCCGGAAACACCATATATTTT,TRBV20-1,TRBJ1-3,.,few
CSAPGPKNTEAFF,TGCAGTGCGCCGGGACCGAAGAACACTGAAGCTTTCTTT,TRBV20-1,TRBJ1-1,.,.
CASSGRQDEQYF,TGCGCCAGCAGTGGCCGACAGGACGAGCAGTACTTC,TRBV10-1,TRBJ2-7,.,.
CASSHRGGGNTGELFF,TGTGCCAGCAGCCATCGGGGCGGGGGAAACACCGGGGAGCTGTTTTTT,TRBV16,TRBJ2-2,TRBD2,.
CASSRVADTDTQYF,TGCGCCAGCAGCCGCGTGGCGGACACAGATACGCAGTATTTT,TRBV5-1,TRBJ2-3,.,few
CASSPGGLAGSTGELFF,TGTGCCAGCAGTCCAGGGGGACTAGCGGGTTCCACCGGGGAGCTGTTTTTT,TRBV28,TRBJ2-2,TRBD2,.
CASSSRTLYGYTF,TGTGCCAGCAGCTCTAGGACACTCTATGGCTACACCTTC,TRBV3-1,TRBJ1-2,.,.
CASSPGVPRETQYF,TGTGCCAGTAGTCCGGGCGTACCCAGAGAGACCCAGTACTTC,TRBV19,TRBJ2-5,.,few
CASTNQWSGANVLTF,TGTGCCAGCACTAATCAATGGTCCGGGGCCAACGTCCTGACTTTC,TRBV6-2/TRBV6-3,TRBJ2-6,.,.
CASSYGAGGSTTGNTIYF,TGTGCCAGCAGTTACGGGGCAGGGGGCTCGACAACTGGAAACACCATATATTTT,TRBV6-5,TRBJ1-3,TRBD1,.
CASRVGTSAGELFF,TGTGCCAGCAGAGTTGGGACTAGCGCCGGGGAGCTGTTTTTT,TRBV2,TRBJ2-2,TRBD2,many
CASSKTTGTAPLHF,TGTGCCAGCAGTAAGACAACAGGAACGGCACCCCTCCACTTT,TRBV6-6,TRBJ1-6,.,.
CASGRGQSNQPQHF,TGTGCCAGCGGGAGGGGACAAAGTAATCAGCCCCAGCATTTT,TRBV6-1,TRBJ1-5,.,few
CASSFHNTEAFF,TGTGCCAGCAGTTTTCATAACACTGAAGCTTTCTTT,TRBV12-3/TRBV12-4,TRBJ1-1,.,.
CSAETGLNTEAFF,TGCAGTGCAGAGACAGGGTTGAACACTGAAGCTTTCTTT,TRBV20-1,TRBJ1-1,TRBD1,.
CSALRTENYGYTF,TGCAGTGCTCTAAGGACGGAGAACTATGGCTACACCTTC,TRBV20-1,TRBJ1-2,.,few
CASSSTGFSDTQYF,TGTGCCAGCAGTTCTACAGGGTTTTCAGATACGCAGTATTTT,TRBV12-3/TRBV12-4,TRBJ2-3,.,few
CASSPLLTGELFF,TGTGCCAGCAGTCCCCTTCTCACCGGGGAGCTGTTTTTT,TRBV6-2/TRBV6-3,TRBJ2-2,.,.
CAYRASLNTEAFF,TGTGCCTACCGGGCGAGTCTTAACACTGAAGCTTTCTTT,TRBV6-6,TRBJ1-1,.,.
CASSFSQAQPQHF,TGTGCCAGCAGTTTCTCCCAGGCTCAGCCCCAGCATTTT,TRBV12-3/TRBV12-4,TRBJ1-5,.,.
CASSLLGQGADEQFF,TGTGCCAGCAGTTTACTGGGACAGGGGGCCGATGAGCAGTTCTTC,TRBV28,TRBJ2-1,TRBD1,few
CASSQEAGPLNQPQHF,TGCGCCAGCAGCCAAGAGGCCGGGCCACTCAATCAGCCCCAGCATTTT,TRBV4-1,TRBJ1-5,.,.